This TCR beta chain derives from a study of human T cells and chemical hapten exposure (dated by TCRdb to the early 2020s). With regard to the full study: For sensitization, 2% DPC in acetone was applied to a 2 cm by 2 cm area of upper inner arm skin. Weekly therapeutic DPC doses were additionally applied to the scalp of patients throughout the roughly 25-week study period. Patch testing was performed on the upper back with Finn chambers containing 0.01% DPC, and the patch tests were scored after 6 days according to International Contact Dermatitis Research Group standards. The mostly female patient cohort included alopecia areata with under or over 50% scalp involvement, alopecia totalis and alopecia universalis. Libraries were pooled for sequencing, and variation in per-sample TCR yields was attributed mainly to small differences in library volumes within the pool. This study followed changes in the peripheral blood TCR repertoire in vivo during primary and secondary sensitization of alopecia patients to the hapten diphenylcyclopropenone (DPC). Patient blood was sampled pre-sensitization (week 0) and at 2, 6 and about 24 weeks after DPC sensitization. Twenty-nine alopecia patients provided blood for TCR sequencing at one to four time points (pre-sensitization, 2, 6 and 24 weeks).

Library preparation used RACE. The sequencer listed for this sample is NextSeq 500. During library preparation, unique molecular identifiers were attached to individual cDNA molecules so that TCRs could be counted quantitatively and reproducibly. From each blood RNA sample, both TCR alpha and TCR beta chains were sequenced. The original methods were these. The median number of TCRs per sample was approximately 98,000, ranging from roughly 23,224 to 690,600. The Decombinator software suite was used to annotate V, J and CDR3 in the TCR reads. Every sample was subsampled to the same number of TCRs (28,000) for the PS versus PT1 abundance plots. Expanded TCRs were defined as absent before sensitization and observed at least eight times at the 2-week time point. The public reads were reprocessed in TCRdb via fastp at Q25 and MiXCR, keeping in-frame beta chains. Identical CDR3 protein sequences are pooled into one entry, listed with their most common genes and DNA. The V and J calls and clone size are TCRdb's, not the authors'. The sample data list under 450,000 distinct CDR3 sequences, and nearly 5% of these were observed just once. Approximately 2.5% of the sample is taken by the ten largest.

The time point label on this specimen signifies: patch test 1, 2 weeks after DPC sensitization. The treatment or condition label, as the study defines it: therapeutic diphenylcyclopropenone sensitization with weekly scalp DPC. At each patch-test visit, blood was drawn before the patch test was applied. Patients were considered eligible if aged 18 to 70, diagnosed with alopecia and deemed suitable for DPC therapy, and patients were excluded if pregnant. Total RNA was isolated from unfractionated whole blood collected in Tempus Blood RNA tubes. In its sample, this clonotype was seen many times. What antigen it recognizes has not been identified. There are no base qualities to consult, and no much larger clone falls within one base. What the work shows at the level of the full study, not this receptor alone: Patch test score was positively correlated with the number of PT1 expanded TCRs, with significance at thresholds 8, 16 and 32 but not at 4. All patients had alopecia, a presumed autoimmune disease, so their immune response might differ from that of healthy individuals. Significantly more large CDR3 similarity clusters were formed by expanded TCRs than by pre-sensitization or healthy control sets, consistent with antigen-driven responses. DPC sensitization did not change the number of TCRs with a frequency above 1 in 1000, and there was no evidence of changes in global repertoire structure. Repeated subsampling changed both the strength of the expansion versus patch-test correlation and the threshold at which that correlation became significant.

This specimen consisted of whole blood, obtained in connection with sensitization to the hapten diphenylcyclopropenone (DPC). This receptor was taken from a woman between 50 and 59 years old with alopecia areata. Some clones in this sample may be carry-over from other donors' samples.

The CDR3: CSVRAASNTEAFF. The DNA is TGCAGCGTCCGGGCGGCTTCGAACACTGAAGCTTTCTTT. Recombination connected TRBV29-1 to TRBJ1-1; a confident D gene designation cannot be given. CDR1 SQVTM and CDR2 ANQGSEA were looked up in the germline V gene. Relative to germline, V is 6 bases shorter and J is 1 base shorter, with 12 bases between their ends. The CDR3, cysteine through phenylalanine, is 13 amino acids long. Of the read, only the CDR3 DNA is kept; its 39 bases are in frame from base 1.